This is a list of T cell receptor beta chains from one sample in a study of pediatric ulcerative colitis. Some clones are missing from TCRdb's copy, which holds only in-frame ones; the method was immunoSEQ multiplex PCR. The sample comprises roughly 18,000 clones, roughly four fifths of which are singletons, and roughly 6.6% rests with the top ten. Sequencing was performed on gut tissue. The receptors were gathered from a boy aged 5-17 years with moderate ulcerative colitis. CDR3s include the opening cysteine and the closing phenylalanine or tryptophan. D genes are given only for firm matches. Expanded clones are given a class, and other clones once, few, many or no size at all.

J | size | V | D | CDR3 | DNA
TRBJ1-1 | NA | TRBV7-8 | NA | CASSLDLNRNTEAFF | TGTGCCAGCAGCTTAGACCTAAACAGGAACACTGAAGCTTTCTTT
TRBJ2-5 | NA | TRBV4-1 | NA | CASSLQEQETQYF | TGCGCCAGCAGCCTGCAGGAACAAGAGACCCAGTACTTC
TRBJ1-6 | once | TRBV2 | NA | CASKEFSYNSPLHF | TGTGCCAGCAAGGAGTTCTCCTATAATTCACCCCTCCACTTT
TRBJ2-6 | once | TRBV7-6 | NA | CASSHLGGANVLTF | TGTGCCAGCAGCCACCTTGGAGGGGCCAACGTCCTGACTTTC
TRBJ1-6 | NA | TRBV4-1 | NA | CASSQALDSPLHF | TGCGCCAGCAGCCAGGCCCTTGATTCACCCCTCCACTTT
TRBJ1-4 | NA | TRBV11-2 | NA | CASSLDRTGEKRRKLFF | TGTGCCAGCAGCTTAGACCGAACAGGAGAGAAAAGGAGAAAACTGTTTTTT
TRBJ2-1 | NA | TRBV7-8 | TRBD2 | CASSPRRWSGSGGEQFF | TGTGCCAGCAGCCCCCGGAGGTGGAGCGGGAGTGGCGGTGAGCAGTTCTTC
TRBJ2-1 | once | TRBV27 | NA | CASTRAGSYNEQFF | TGTGCCAGCACCCGGGCGGGATCCTACAATGAGCAGTTCTTC
TRBJ2-7 | NA | TRBV4-3 | TRBD2 | CASSPSGRFSYEQYF | TGCGCCAGCAGCCCTAGCGGGAGGTTCTCCTACGAGCAGTACTTC
TRBJ2-1 | NA | TRBV7-9 | TRBD2 | CASSFSGAYNEQFF | TGTGCCAGCAGCTTTAGCGGGGCTTACAATGAGCAGTTCTTC
TRBJ2-2 | NA | TRBV11-3 | TRBD2 | CASSLGLVDTGELFF | TGTGCCAGCAGCCTGGGACTAGTCGACACCGGGGAGCTGTTTTTT
TRBJ2-3 | NA | TRBV6-5 | NA | CASGQGTDTQYF | TGTGCCAGCGGCCAGGGCACCGATACGCAGTATTTT
TRBJ1-2 | NA | TRBV27 | NA | CASSLQGNYGYTF | TGTGCCAGCAGTTTACAGGGGAACTATGGCTACACCTTC
TRBJ2-7 | NA | TRBV7-2 | NA | CASSFQSGNYEQYF | TGTGCCAGCAGCTTTCAGTCAGGGAACTACGAGCAGTACTTC
TRBJ1-1 | few | TRBV7-9 | TRBD1 | CASSFRAGGLMNTEAFF | TGTGCCAGCAGCTTTCGGGCAGGGGGACTCATGAACACTGAAGCTTTCTTT
TRBJ2-3 | NA | TRBV5-6 | NA | CASSLAGPTSTDTQYF | TGTGCCAGCAGCTTGGCGGGTCCAACAAGCACAGATACGCAGTATTTT
TRBJ1-3 | NA | TRBV6-1 | NA | CASSDGHGNTIYF | TGTGCCAGCAGTGATGGACACGGAAACACCATATATTTT
TRBJ2-5 | NA | TRBV9 | NA | CASSVSWGTQETQYF | TGTGCCAGCAGCGTAAGTTGGGGGACCCAAGAGACCCAGTACTTC
TRBJ2-3 | NA | TRBV19 | TRBD2 | CASSIRLAGTDTQYF | TGTGCCAGTAGTATCCGGCTAGCGGGAACAGATACGCAGTATTTT
TRBJ1-2 | NA | TRBV11-2 | NA | CASSPDGNYGYTF | TGTGCCAGCAGCCCGGACGGCAACTATGGCTACACCTTC
TRBJ2-1 | NA | TRBV7-3 | TRBD2 | CASQTSGYYNEQFF | TGTGCCAGCCAGACTAGCGGGTACTACAATGAGCAGTTCTTC
TRBJ2-5 | once | TRBV7-6 | NA | CASSLGDRQETQYF | TGTGCCAGCAGCTTAGGCGACCGCCAAGAGACCCAGTACTTC
TRBJ2-2 | NA | TRBV2 | NA | CASRVDRMNTGELFF | TGTGCCAGCAGAGTCGACAGGATGAACACCGGGGAGCTGTTTTTT
TRBJ1-3 | few | TRBV9 | NA | CASSVGSTAYTIYF | TGTGCCAGCAGCGTAGGATCGACAGCTTACACCATATATTTT
TRBJ2-1 | NA | TRBV10-3 | NA | CAISEFGRGYKNEQFF | TGTGCCATCAGTGAGTTCGGCAGGGGATACAAAAATGAGCAGTTCTTC
TRBJ2-1 | NA | TRBV7-8 | NA | CASSPDRNEQFF | TGTGCCAGCAGCCCAGACAGGAATGAGCAGTTCTTC
TRBJ1-2 | few | TRBV6-5 | TRBD1 | CASSPGTGLSGYTF | TGTGCCAGCAGCCCCGGGACAGGGTTGAGTGGCTACACCTTC
TRBJ2-7 | NA | TRBV29-1 | NA | CSVRVSGYEQYF | TGCAGCGTTCGTGTGTCGGGTTACGAGCAGTACTTC
TRBJ2-1 | NA | TRBV15 | NA | CATSRGGTQKTGEQFF | TGTGCCACCAGCAGAGGAGGGACCCAAAAAACGGGTGAGCAGTTCTTC
TRBJ1-1 | NA | TRBV4-2 | NA | CASSRTRNTEAFF | TGTGCCAGCAGCAGGACGAGGAACACTGAAGCTTTCTTT